A single sample is the source of the 27 T cell receptor beta chains below, sequenced in a study of blood T cell repertoires in COVID-19. Produced via immunoSEQ multiplex PCR; TCRdb's table is partial and in-frame only. The data contain roughly 220,000 clones, around 85% of them singletons. Specimen: PBMCs or T cells enriched from blood (not recorded which). The receptors stem from a middle-aged woman with acute COVID-19.

This chain connects TRBV11-3 to TRBJ2-1; D perhaps matches TRBD2 (5 bases). V gave up 1 base and J gave up 8 bases, with 9 bases separating them. The CDR3 consists of 13 residues. The V gene's germline CDR1 is SGHNT and CDR2 YENEEA. CDR3 protein: CASSLGGNDEQFF. The CDR3 coding sequence is TGTGCCAGCAGCTTAGGAGGGAACGATGAGCAGTTCTTC.

The CDR3 protein is CSVTGGTGELFF. CDR3 in DNA: TGCAGCGTGACAGGGGGCACCGGGGAGCTGTTTTTT. J is TRBJ2-2 and V is TRBV29-1; TRBD1 agrees at 9 bases. The germline V gene has CDR1 SQVTM and CDR2 ANQGSEA. This CDR3 comprises 12 residues. V lost 6 bases and J lost 4; bases outside the gene matches: 0.

With respect to this clone: Within the sample, other DNA sequences also encode this same CDR3. V gene TRBV5-1 combines with J gene TRBJ2-1; 7 nucleotides match TRBD1. From germline, CDR1 is SGHRS and CDR2 YFSETQ. The CDR3 sequence is 14 residues long. V lost 3 bases and J lost 0; bases outside the gene matches: 0. The CDR3 here is CASSSGGSYNEQFF. Here the CDR3 DNA reads TGCGCCAGCAGCTCAGGGGGCTCCTACAATGAGCAGTTCTTC.

This chain connects TRBV2 to TRBJ2-1; tentatively, D is TRBD2 (5 bases). The V end lost 6 bases, the J end lost 4 bases, and 19 bases lay between the germline ends. Germline-derived CDR1 and CDR2 are SNHLY and FYNNEI. The CDR3 sequence is 16 residues long. CDR3 nucleotide sequence: TGTGCCAGCAGCCTAACAGAGGGCGGGCTGTACAATGAGCAGTTCTTC. Translation gives CASSLTEGGLYNEQFF.

J is TRBJ2-7 and V is TRBV9; D possibly corresponds to TRBD2 (6 bases). V lost 4 bases to trimming and J lost 2 bases, with 16 bases between them. Per the germline V gene, CDR1 is SGDLS and CDR2 is YYNGEE. This CDR3 region has 15 residues. The CDR3 sequence: CASSPTEGGPYEQYF. The DNA of the CDR3 is TGTGCCAGCAGCCCAACGGAGGGCGGACCCTACGAGCAGTACTTC.

The chain couples TRBV6-2 or TRBV6-3 to TRBJ1-2; no reliable D call. V was trimmed by 6 bases and J by 11 bases, leaving 13 bases between them. The CDR3 length is 11 residues. Germline loops: CDR1 MNHEY, CDR2 SVGEGT. DNA for the CDR3: TGTGCCAGCAGCAATCAAGCGGTGTACACCTTC. Protein product: CASSNQAVYTF.

V is TRBV29-1 and J is TRBJ2-7, with D tentatively TRBD2 (5 bases). The germline CDR1 and CDR2 sequences are SQVTM and ANQGSEA. V was shortened by 6 bases and J by 4 bases, with 7 bases between the two germline ends. The CDR3 length is 10 residues. The CDR3 sequence: CSVGEYEQYF. CDR3 DNA: TGCAGCGTGGGAGAGTACGAGCAGTACTTC.

The V and J genes are TRBV5-1 and TRBJ2-5, with a tentative D call TRBD1 (5 bases). The V gene's germline CDR1 is SGHRS and CDR2 YFSETQ. V dropped 0 bases and J dropped 4 bases, with 10 bases sitting between them. The CDR3 contains 14 residues. The CDR3 loop is CASSLGAGSETQYF. As DNA, the CDR3 is TGCGCCAGCAGCTTGGGGGCAGGGTCAGAGACCCAGTACTTC.

The V gene is TRBV6-5, the J gene TRBJ2-1; 8 bases agree with TRBD2. The CDR3 is 15 residues long. V was pared by 8 bases and J by 0 bases, with 6 bases of the junction left unmatched. Germline V gene data show CDR1 as MNHEY and CDR2 as SVGAGI. For the CDR3, the DNA is TGTGCCAGCTCCGATAGCGGGGACTCCTACAATGAGCAGTTCTTC. Residues: CASSDSGDSYNEQFF.

The CDR3 loop reads CASTGGYGYTF. CDR3 DNA: TGCGCCAGCACAGGGGGCTATGGCTACACCTTC. The chain employs TRBV5-1 and TRBJ1-2; TRBD1 agrees at 7 bases. CDR1 and CDR2 (germline): SGHRS, YFSETQ. This CDR3 region has 11 residues. Germline trimming cut 6 bases from V and 4 bases from J; bases unmatched to any gene: 0. The full variable domain, rest sourced from reference TRBV5-1 and TRBJ1-2, is KAGVTQTPRYLIKTRGQQVTLSCSPISGHRSVSWYQQTPGQGLQFLFEYFSETQRNKGNFPGRFSGRQFSNSRSEMNVSTLELGDSALYLCASTGGYGYTFGSGTRLTVV.

This chain joins TRBV20-1 and TRBJ2-7; the match to TRBD1 covers 7 bases. After removal of 6 bases from V and 5 bases from J, the junction contained 4 bases not matched to a gene. Germline lookup yields CDR1 DFQATT and CDR2 SNEGSKA (reference sequence). The CDR3 sequence is 11 residues long. This CDR3 is CSATTGNEQYF. DNA for the CDR3: TGCAGTGCCACGACAGGGAACGAGCAGTACTTC.

The sample holds one count of this clone. The junction departs from germline at one end; a sequencing error may be responsible. Other DNA sequences in this specimen translate into the identical CDR3. The chain carries TRBV28 and TRBJ2-2; 11 bases map to TRBD1. The CDR3 consists of 16 residues. CDR1 and CDR2 (germline): MDHEN, SYDVKM. The CDR3 nucleotides are TGCGCCAGCAGTCTCGGGGGGACAGGGGGGACCGGGGAGCTGTTTTTT. Protein product: CASSLGGTGGTGELFF.

The chain joins TRBV9 to TRBJ2-4; tentatively, D is TRBD1 (6 bases). Trimming stripped 0 bases from V and 3 bases from J, with 7 bases between. Germline values: CDR1 SGDLS, CDR2 YYNGEE. CDR3 length: 14 amino acids. The CDR3 region has the DNA TGTGCCAGCAGCGTAGGGACAGTCAAAAACATTCAGTACTTC. Translated, it gives CASSVGTVKNIQYF. Using reference TRBV9 and TRBJ2-4 for the parts outside the CDR3, the full variable domain is DSGVTQTPKHLITATGQRVTLRCSPRSGDLSVYWYQQSLDQGLQFLIQYYNGEERAKGNILERFSAQQFPDLHSELNLSSLELGDSALYFCASSVGTVKNIQYFGAGTRLSVL.

This chain connects TRBV6-5 to TRBJ1-1; maybe TRBD1 (5 bases). Germline lookup yields CDR1 MNHEY and CDR2 SVGAGI. The ends were cut back, 2 bases at V and 3 bases at J, with 10 bases in the middle. The CDR3 runs to 14 residues. The chain's CDR3 is CASSYAREDTEAFF. Written as DNA, the CDR3 is TGTGCCAGCAGTTACGCCAGGGAGGACACTGAAGCTTTCTTT.

This chain uses TRBV25-1 with TRBJ1-4; tentative D call: TRBD1 (5 bases). Germline V gives CDR1 MGHDK, CDR2 SYGVNS. This CDR3 has 16 residues. V lost 2 bases and J 5 bases, leaving 15 bases between the germline ends. The CDR3 spells CASSEGLAGLNEKLFF. CDR3 in DNA: TGTGCCAGCAGTGAAGGGTTAGCAGGGTTGAATGAAAAACTGTTTTTT.

The rearrangement links TRBV3-1 (or the pseudogene TRBV3-2) to TRBJ1-5; 7 bases are a match to TRBD1. Germline values: CDR1 LGHDT, CDR2 YNNKEL (reference sequence). V was pared by 5 bases and J by 6 bases, with 7 bases of the junction left unmatched. CDR3 size: 14 residues. The CDR3 protein is CASSSQGNSQPQHF. CDR3 nucleotides: TGTGCCAGCAGCTCACAGGGGAATAGTCAGCCCCAGCATTTT.

This clone showed up just once. This chain joins TRBV24-1 and TRBJ1-1; TRBD1 agrees at 7 bases. CDR1 KGHDR and CDR2 SFDVKD come from the germline V gene. This CDR3 region has 12 residues. Losses at the gene ends were 8 bases for V and 7 bases for J; bases not matched to a gene: 6. CDR3 sequence (DNA): TGTGCCACCATAACGAGACAGGGTGAAGCTTTCTTT. Residues: CATITRQGEAFF.

This clone was observed a handful of times. The genes are TRBV5-8 and TRBJ2-3, with a tentative D call TRBD1 (6 bases). V lost 2 bases to trimming and J lost 6 bases, with 13 bases between them. The CDR3 is 14 amino acids. CDR1 SGHTS and CDR2 YDEGEE come from the germline V gene. The CDR3 DNA is TGTGCCAGCAGCTTCCGGGACAAGGGGGATACGCAGTATTTT. The encoded protein is CASSFRDKGDTQYF.

V is TRBV30 and J is TRBJ1-1; TRBD1 is a possible D gene (5 bases). Germline loops: CDR1 GTSNPN, CDR2 SVGIG (reference sequence). The CDR3 has 12 residues. Trimming stripped 8 bases from V and 1 base from J, with 11 bases between. CDR3 coding DNA: TGTGCCAGGGGAAGGGGGAACACTGAAGCTTTCTTT. Amino acid sequence: CARGRGNTEAFF.

This sequence joins TRBV9 and TRBJ2-1; 9 nucleotides align to TRBD2. The CDR3 length is 15 residues. CDR1 and CDR2 (germline): SGDLS, YYNGEE. Trimming cost V 4 bases and J 4 bases; bases outside gene matches: 6. CDR3 sequence: CASSFRLAEYNEQFF. The CDR3 DNA sequence: TGTGCCAGCAGCTTCAGACTAGCGGAGTACAATGAGCAGTTCTTC.

This clone was detected only once. In DNA form, the CDR3 reads TGTGCCAGCAGCTTGGAAGGGGCCGTCACAGATACGCAGTATTTT. Translating gives CASSLEGAVTDTQYF. The chain carries TRBV5-6 and TRBJ2-3; perhaps TRBD1 as D (5 bases). The ends were cut back, 0 bases at V and 2 bases at J, with 10 bases in the middle. CDR1 is SGHDT, CDR2 YYEEEE, per germline. CDR3 length: 15 residues.

The table lists this clone with a count of one. The V call is TRBV4-3, the J call TRBJ2-2; D unclear. Trimming left V 2 bases short and J 5 bases short, with 9 bases between. The CDR3 spans 14 residues. Germline V gene sequence: CDR1 LGHNA, CDR2 YSLEER. CDR3 protein: CASSQQTLTGELFF. The DNA for the CDR3 is TGCGCCAGCAGCCAACAAACATTAACCGGGGAGCTGTTTTTT.

The chain joins TRBV18 to TRBJ2-5; D not resolved. From germline, CDR1 is KGHSH and CDR2 LQKENI. This CDR3 has 14 residues. The V and J ends lost 3 bases and 2 bases respectively, with 10 bases between them. The CDR3 here is CASSPPSLQETQYF. CDR3 DNA: TGTGCCAGCTCACCTCCTTCTTTGCAAGAGACCCAGTACTTC.

The gene calls are TRBV19 and TRBJ1-5, with 7 nucleotides matching TRBD1. Germline V gives CDR1 LNHDA, CDR2 SQIVND (reference sequence). The CDR3 length is 16 residues. J was trimmed by 0 bases and V by 5 bases; bases with no gene match: 7. DNA for the CDR3: TGTGCCAGTAGTCGCCCCGGGACAGATAGCAATCAGCCCCAGCATTTT. This gives the protein CASSRPGTDSNQPQHF.

As for this clone: At one of its ends the junction is not consistent with the germline gene, which may arise from a read error. The V call is TRBV7-3, the J call TRBJ1-1, with 7 nucleotides matching TRBD1. Germline V CDR1 and CDR2: SGHTA, FQGTGA. The CDR3 consists of 14 residues. The CDR3 sequence is CASSLTGAGTEAFF. The CDR3 DNA is TGTGCCAGCAGCCTAACAGGGGCTGGAACTGAAGCTTTCTTT.

Only one count was recorded for this clone. CDR3 region: CASSGSGPGYTF. In DNA form, the CDR3 reads TGCGCCAGCAGTGGGAGCGGACCGGGCTACACCTTC. This chain uses TRBV10-2 with TRBJ1-2; D remains unclear. This CDR3 is 12 amino acids long. V shed 4 bases and J shed 8 bases, with 11 bases lying between them. Germline-derived CDR1 and CDR2 are WSHSY and SAAADI.

The chain is built from TRBV30 and TRBJ1-6, with 7 bases identical to TRBD1. Germline CDR1 reads GTSNPN; CDR2 reads SVGIG (reference sequence). V trimming: 5 bases; J trimming: 11 bases; junction bases outside the gene matches: 9. This CDR3 has 13 amino acids. The CDR3 loop is CAWQGGGAAPLHF. DNA of the CDR3: TGTGCCTGGCAGGGGGGCGGCGCGGCACCCCTCCACTTT.